These 22 T cell receptor beta chains were sequenced from one sample in a study of control samples from healthy donors and cancer patients. Produced via immunoSEQ multiplex PCR; TCRdb's table is partial and in-frame only. The table records approximately 190,000 clones, about 90% of them present only once. Sequenced material: blood. All receptors derive from a man in his thirties or forties in good health.

The V call is TRBV28, the J call TRBJ2-6; tentative D call: TRBD2 (7 bases). Germline CDR1 MDHEN, CDR2 SYDVKM. This CDR3 is built from 18 residues. V was cut by 5 bases and J by 0 bases, with 17 bases left in between. The CDR3 coding sequence is TGTGCCAGCAGTCTTAAGGGGGGGCTCCGCTCTGGGGCCAACGTCCTGACTTTC. Translating gives CASSLKGGLRSGANVLTF.

The genes are TRBV10-1 and TRBJ1-6; 7 bases agree with TRBD1. Germline assignment: CDR1 WNHNN and CDR2 SYGVQD (reference sequence). Trimming took 8 bases from V and 6 from J; bases not matched to a gene: 4. This CDR3 is built from 13 residues. CDR3 sequence: CASPGQLNSPLHF. The CDR3 coding sequence is TGCGCCAGCCCGGGACAGCTTAATTCACCCCTCCACTTT.

The chain is built from TRBV5-1 and TRBJ2-2; 8 nucleotides align to TRBD2. The CDR3 consists of 15 residues. The V gene end was trimmed by 3 bases and the J gene end by 5 bases; junction bases not matched to a gene: 6. CDR1 is SGHRS, CDR2 YFSETQ, per germline. The CDR3 region has the DNA TGCGCCAGCAGCTCCGGACTAGCTGAAACCGGGGAGCTGTTTTTT. It yields the protein CASSSGLAETGELFF.

This clone was detected once. The rearrangement joins TRBV6-4 to TRBJ2-1; 9 nucleotides agree with TRBD2. With 3 bases clipped from V and 7 bases from J, the junction kept 7 bases outside the gene matches. The germline V gene encodes CDR1 MRHNA and CDR2 SNTAGT. The CDR3 is 15 amino acids. The DNA for the CDR3 is TGTGCCAGCAGTGAAGTGGCGGGGGGGCGAAATGAGCAGTTCTTC. Amino acids: CASSEVAGGRNEQFF.

This rearrangement joins TRBV24-1 to TRBJ2-1; 7 bases agree with TRBD1. The germline CDR1 and CDR2 sequences are KGHDR and SFDVKD. Germline trimming cut 1 base from V and 7 bases from J; bases unmatched to any gene: 9. There are 16 residues in the CDR3. This CDR3 is CATSDLGDREGNEQFF. The CDR3 bases are TGTGCCACCAGTGATTTAGGTGACAGGGAAGGGAATGAGCAGTTCTTC.

The chain links TRBV4-1 to TRBJ1-3, with D unclear. The CDR3 has 19 residues. The V end was cut by 6 bases, the J end by 2 bases, with 26 bases between. From germline, CDR1 is MGHRA and CDR2 YSYEKL. CDR3 protein: CASRPREGTRQWAGNTIYF. The CDR3 DNA reads TGCGCCAGCAGACCCCGGGAGGGTACCAGGCAGTGGGCTGGAAACACCATATATTTT.

The J gene is TRBJ2-1, the V gene TRBV7-3; 10 positions agree with TRBD2. V was clipped by 4 bases and J by 7 bases; unmatched bases: 1. Germline V gene data show CDR1 as SGHTA and CDR2 as FQGTGA. The CDR3 covers 13 residues. This chain's CDR3 is CASSSSGGNEQFF. CDR3 DNA sequence: TGTGCCAGCAGCTCTAGCGGGGGAAATGAGCAGTTCTTC.

The J gene is TRBJ1-5, the V gene TRBV2, with TRBD1 matching 7 bases. The ends lost 6 bases at V and 7 bases at J; junction bases unmatched: 9. The germline V gene encodes CDR1 SNHLY and CDR2 FYNNEI. This CDR3 has 14 amino acids. In DNA, the CDR3 is TGTGCCAGCAGCCGACAGGGTATAAGGCAGCCCCAGCATTTT. Translating gives CASSRQGIRQPQHF.

This clone has only one observation. Other DNA sequences in this specimen translate into the identical CDR3. The chain links TRBV2 to TRBJ1-5; D is uncertain. The CDR3 extends over 14 amino acids. Germline loops: CDR1 SNHLY, CDR2 FYNNEI. Deletions cut 3 bases from V and 0 bases from J, with 6 bases between. CDR3 in amino acids: CASSDSHSNQPQHF. The CDR3 DNA is TGTGCCAGCAGTGACAGCCATAGCAATCAGCCCCAGCATTTT.

The rearrangement links TRBV15 to TRBJ1-2, with a weak D call TRBD1 (6 bases). Germline CDR1 is LNHNV and CDR2 is YYDKDF (reference sequence). This CDR3 contains 15 residues. Trimming stripped 0 bases from V and 8 bases from J, with 16 bases between. The CDR3, as DNA: TGTGCCACCAGCAGAGATGCAGGGCAGGGGTCCGGCTACACCTTC. This translates into CATSRDAGQGSGYTF. The full variable domain, with the rest looked up from reference TRBV15 and TRBJ1-2, is DAMVIQNPRYQVTQFGKPVTLSCSQTLNHNVMYWYQQKSSQAPKLLFHYYDKDFNNEADTPDNFQSRRPNTSFCFLDIRSPGLGDTAMYLCATSRDAGQGSGYTFGSGTRLTVV.

The chain carries TRBV6-5 and TRBJ1-3, with a tentative D call TRBD1 (5 bases). The CDR3 sequence is 14 residues long. Germline CDR1 reads MNHEY; CDR2 reads SVGAGI. Trimming cost V 6 bases and J 0 bases, with 9 bases left between them. This chain's CDR3 is CASRSTGSGNTIYF. CDR3 DNA sequence: TGTGCCAGCAGAAGCACAGGCTCTGGAAACACCATATATTTT.

The chain has TRBV5-6 and TRBJ1-1; TRBD1 might be the D (6 bases). The CDR3 covers 15 residues. V was shortened by 3 bases and J by 5 bases, with 17 bases between the two germline ends. Germline V gene sequence: CDR1 SGHDT, CDR2 YYEEEE. As DNA, the CDR3 is TGTGCCAGCAGCTCGCCACTACAGGGTGAGACTGAAGCTTTCTTT. Residues: CASSSPLQGETEAFF.

This clone was detected a few times. The chain is built from TRBV21-1 and TRBJ2-7. TRBV21-1 is designated a pseudogene. This CDR3 spans 18 amino acids. The CDR3 coding sequence is TGTGCCAGCAGCAAAGTAAAATCTTTTTACCCACCGGCTTACGAGCAGTACTTC. It specifies CASSKVKSFYPPAYEQYF.

The chain uses TRBV5-1 and TRBJ2-1, with D perhaps TRBD1 (6 bases). The CDR3 extends over 13 amino acids. The germline V gene encodes CDR1 SGHRS and CDR2 YFSETQ. Trimming removed 6 bases at V and 3 bases at J, with 10 bases between. The CDR3 nucleotides are TGCGCCAGCACAGAGACAGGCTACAATGAGCAGTTCTTC. This gives the protein CASTETGYNEQFF.

The chain is built from TRBV6-5 and TRBJ1-2, with D tentatively TRBD1 (6 bases). CDR1 and CDR2 from the germline V gene are MNHEY and SVGAGI. The CDR3 loop spans 11 amino acids. Trimming cost V 10 bases and J 3 bases, with 9 bases left between them. DNA of the CDR3: TGTGCCACCAACAGGGACTATGGCTACACCTTC. It encodes CATNRDYGYTF.

This sequence joins TRBV30 and TRBJ1-4, with unresolved D. V was clipped by 3 bases and J by 2 bases, with 10 bases between them. This CDR3 has 14 residues. Germline V lookup: CDR1 GTSNPN, CDR2 SVGIG (reference sequence). Written as DNA, the CDR3 is TGTGCCTGGAGCCCGACGGTCACTAATGAAAAACTGTTTTTT. This gives the protein CAWSPTVTNEKLFF.

The chain links TRBV27 to TRBJ1-5; D might be TRBD1 (6 bases). V was pared by 5 bases and J by 2 bases, with 10 bases between. From germline, CDR1 is MNHEY and CDR2 SMNVEV (reference sequence). CDR3 length: 14 residues. In nucleotides, the CDR3 is TGTGCCAGCAGTATCAGGGGTGGCAATCAGCCCCAGCATTTT. Its protein is CASSIRGGNQPQHF.

This clone was recorded only once. This chain joins TRBV5-1 and TRBJ1-5; 9 nucleotides line up with TRBD1. V dropped 4 bases and J dropped 5; count of bases not matched to a gene: 19. The length of the CDR3 is 19 residues. The V gene's germline CDR1 is SGHRS and CDR2 YFSETQ. DNA for the CDR3: TGCGCCAGCAGCGGGATCCGGGACAGGGACGACTTGGAGGATCAGCCCCAGCATTTT. The encoded protein is CASSGIRDRDDLEDQPQHF.

This chain links TRBV7-2 with TRBJ1-2; D gene ambiguous. Germline CDR1 reads SGHTA; CDR2 reads FQGNSA. The CDR3 contains 11 residues. The V and J ends lost 3 bases and 7 bases respectively, with 6 bases between them. The CDR3 loop is CASSFRFGYTF. In DNA, the CDR3 is TGTGCCAGCAGCTTCCGTTTTGGCTACACCTTC. The full variable domain, its missing parts supplied by reference TRBV7-2 and TRBJ1-2, is GAGVSQSPSNKVTEKGKDVELRCDPISGHTALYWYRQSLGQGLEFLIYFQGNSAPDKSGLPSDRFSAERTGGSVSTLTIQRTQQEDSAVYLCASSFRFGYTFGSGTRLTVV.

The chain couples TRBV6-2 or TRBV6-3 to TRBJ2-7; no definite D call. The CDR3 consists of 15 residues. Germline lookup yields CDR1 MNHEY and CDR2 SVGEGT. V was cut by 2 bases and J by 2 bases, with 13 bases left in between. CDR3 coding DNA: TGTGCCAGCAGTTACCCAAGGACGGCTACCTACGAGCAGTACTTC. Protein product: CASSYPRTATYEQYF.

The V and J genes are TRBV3-1 (or the pseudogene TRBV3-2) and TRBJ1-1; D gene uncertain. Trimming took 3 bases from V and 1 from J, leaving 6 bases between them. The CDR3 runs 13 residues. Per the germline V gene, CDR1 is LGHDT and CDR2 is YNNKEL (reference sequence). The CDR3 reads CASSQYGNTEAFF. In DNA, the CDR3 is TGTGCCAGCAGCCAGTACGGGAACACTGAAGCTTTCTTT.

The rearrangement joins TRBV9 to TRBJ1-3; D call uncertain. V lost 7 bases to trimming and J lost 2 bases, with 13 bases between them. The CDR3 runs 14 residues. Germline CDR1 SGDLS, CDR2 YYNGEE. CDR3 sequence: CASDAGLTGNTIYF. CDR3 coding DNA: TGTGCCAGCGACGCCGGACTTACTGGAAACACCATATATTTT.